What follows are 27 T cell receptor beta chains derived from one specimen sequenced in a study of blood T cell repertoires in COVID-19. The repertoire was sequenced with immunoSEQ multiplex PCR; TCRdb's copy has only in-frame clones and lacks some. Of 50,000 to 65,000 clones in the sample, around four fifths were seen once. The sequenced sample was peripheral blood. The receptors come from a human donor in a cohort sampled during active COVID-19.

The chain is built from TRBV27 and TRBJ1-3, with TRBD1 identical over 8 bases. The ends lost 4 bases at V and 4 bases at J; junction bases unmatched: 3. Germline-derived CDR1 and CDR2 are MNHEY and SMNVEV (reference sequence). CDR3 size: 14 residues. The CDR3 DNA reads as TGTGCCAGCAGTTCCGGGACAGGAGGAAACACCATATATTTT. Translation gives CASSSGTGGNTIYF.

The chain has TRBV20-1 and TRBJ1-1; 11 bases agree with TRBD1. The CDR3 totals 16 residues. Trimming at V came to 3 bases and at J to 3 bases, leaving 9 bases not matched to a gene. The germline gives CDR1 DFQATT, CDR2 SNEGSKA (reference sequence). As DNA, the CDR3 is TGCAGTGCTAGTCCGGGACAGGGGGTAGGGTACACTGAAGCTTTCTTT. This sequence encodes CSASPGQGVGYTEAFF.

Here the CDR3 reads CASGLLTGGTEAFF. In DNA form, the CDR3 reads TGTGCTAGTGGTTTATTAACGGGGGGCACTGAAGCTTTCTTT. The rearrangement uses TRBV12-5 and TRBJ1-1; maybe TRBD1 (5 bases). Trimming removed 3 bases at V and 4 bases at J, with 12 bases between. The CDR3 consists of 14 residues. The germline V gene has CDR1 LGHNT and CDR2 FRNRAP.

This clone occurred once. The chain links TRBV2 to TRBJ2-7; no firm D call. V was clipped by 7 bases and J by 2 bases, with 12 bases between them. Germline V gene sequence: CDR1 SNHLY, CDR2 FYNNEI. The CDR3 is 13 residues long. CDR3 DNA sequence: TGTGCCAGCACTTCGATGGGCACCTACGAGCAGTACTTC. Protein product: CASTSMGTYEQYF.

The J gene is TRBJ2-5, the V gene TRBV28; 9 nucleotides align to TRBD2. J gave up 2 bases and V 4 bases, and 11 bases lay outside the gene matches. Germline lookup yields CDR1 MDHEN and CDR2 SYDVKM. The CDR3 runs 17 residues. This chain's CDR3 is CASSWVISGRTQETQYF. CDR3 sequence (DNA): TGTGCCAGCAGTTGGGTTATAAGCGGGAGGACTCAAGAGACCCAGTACTTC. Filled out from reference TRBV28 and TRBJ2-5, the complete variable domain reads DVKVTQSSRYLVKRTGEKVFLECVQDMDHENMFWYRQDPGLGLRLIYFSYDVKMKEKGDIPEGYSVSREKKERFSLILESASTNQTSMYLCASSWVISGRTQETQYFGPGTRLLVL.

The chain links TRBV3-1 (or the pseudogene TRBV3-2) to TRBJ1-3; D unclear. Between the trimmed V and J ends, which lost 4 bases and 4 bases, there was a span of 14 bases. The CDR3 contains 15 residues. Germline CDR1 LGHDT, CDR2 YNNKEL (reference sequence). This CDR3 reads CASSPTAGSGNTIYF. The CDR3 region has the DNA TGTGCCAGCAGCCCTACCGCGGGTAGCGGAAACACCATATATTTT.

The genes are TRBV2 and TRBJ1-2; 7 bases line up with TRBD1. V lost 5 bases and J lost 2; bases outside the gene matches: 8. This CDR3 region has 15 residues. Germline CDR1 SNHLY, CDR2 FYNNEI. CDR3 in amino acids: CASSFRGTANYGYTF. The CDR3 nucleotides read TGTGCCAGCAGTTTTCGCGGGACAGCGAACTATGGCTACACCTTC.

The rearrangement links TRBV27 to TRBJ2-3, with a tentative D call TRBD2 (5 bases). Trimming removed 5 bases at V and 4 bases at J, with 19 bases between. This CDR3 has 16 amino acids. The germline V gene has CDR1 MNHEY and CDR2 SMNVEV (reference sequence). The CDR3 sequence is CASSEAVSLHPDTQYF. The CDR3 DNA is TGTGCCAGCAGTGAAGCGGTTTCGCTGCATCCAGATACGCAGTATTTT.

The chain recombines TRBV27 with TRBJ1-1; 12 nucleotides agree with TRBD1. Germline CDR1 MNHEY, CDR2 SMNVEV (reference sequence). The CDR3 spans 19 residues. V gave up 5 bases and J gave up 4 bases; unmatched junction bases: 17. CDR3 coding DNA: TGTGCCAGCAGTCTCACTTGGGACAGGGGGCAAGAAACAGGCACTGAAGCTTTCTTT. Encoded protein: CASSLTWDRGQETGTEAFF.

This chain connects TRBV20-1 to TRBJ1-2, with a tentative D call TRBD1 (5 bases). Trimming stripped 3 bases from V and 1 base from J, with 15 bases between. Germline V lookup: CDR1 DFQATT, CDR2 SNEGSKA (reference sequence). CDR3 size: 15 residues. The CDR3 bases are TGCAGTGCTAGTGCCCAGACAGCTTATAACTATGGCTACACCTTC. Its translation is CSASAQTAYNYGYTF.

The chain has TRBV20-1 and TRBJ2-3; D uncertain. Germline V lookup: CDR1 DFQATT, CDR2 SNEGSKA (reference sequence). The CDR3 length is 11 residues. Trimming shortened V by 3 bases and J by 6 bases, and 7 bases separated the two germline ends. The CDR3 DNA reads as TGCAGTGCTAGGCTACGGGATACGCAGTATTTT. Its translation is CSARLRDTQYF.

The chain couples TRBV27 to TRBJ2-7; the match to TRBD2 covers 9 bases. Germline trimming cut 0 bases from V and 3 bases from J; bases unmatched to any gene: 6. The CDR3 runs to 16 residues. Germline V gives CDR1 MNHEY, CDR2 SMNVEV (reference sequence). The CDR3 protein is CASSLSSGTSYYEQYF. Written as DNA, the CDR3 is TGTGCCAGCAGTTTATCTTCCGGGACTAGCTACTACGAGCAGTACTTC.

The V call is TRBV10-3, the J call TRBJ1-1; TRBD1 is a possible D gene (6 bases). Germline V lookup: CDR1 ENHRY, CDR2 SYGVKD. The CDR3 length is 13 residues. The germline V and J ends were trimmed by 11 bases and 6 bases, with 19 bases remaining between them. The CDR3 protein is CASLQGKGSEAFF. For the CDR3, the DNA is TGTGCCTCCCTACAGGGAAAGGGGTCTGAAGCTTTCTTT.

The V gene is TRBV9, the J gene TRBJ2-1; 8 bases agree with TRBD2. Germline assignment: CDR1 SGDLS and CDR2 YYNGEE. The CDR3 extends over 14 amino acids. After removal of 0 bases from V and 7 bases from J, the junction contained 3 bases not matched to a gene. The CDR3 loop reads CASSVGGTSNEQFF. As DNA, the CDR3 is TGTGCCAGCAGCGTAGGCGGGACTAGTAATGAGCAGTTCTTC.

The gene calls are TRBV19 and TRBJ2-1, with 10 bases fitting TRBD2. V gave up 4 bases and J gave up 8 bases; unmatched junction bases: 11. The germline CDR1 and CDR2 sequences are LNHDA and SQIVND (reference sequence). The CDR3 extends over 16 amino acids. The CDR3 DNA sequence: TGTGCCAGTAGTACTTATAGCGGGAGGTCAAGCGATGAGCAGTTCTTC. It yields the protein CASSTYSGRSSDEQFF.

This chain's CDR3 is CATSDGRGYGYTF. CDR3 nucleotides: TGTGCCACCAGTGATGGCAGGGGGTATGGCTACACCTTC. The V and J genes are TRBV24-1 and TRBJ1-2, with TRBD1 identical over 7 bases. Looked up from germline, CDR1 is KGHDR and CDR2 is SFDVKD. This CDR3 contains 13 residues. The V gene end was trimmed by 3 bases and the J gene end by 5 bases; junction bases not matched to a gene: 2.

The J gene is TRBJ2-1, the V gene TRBV2; the D gene is possibly TRBD1 (5 bases). Germline values: CDR1 SNHLY, CDR2 FYNNEI. The V end was cut by 8 bases, the J end by 9 bases, with 17 bases between. The CDR3 is 13 amino acids. This CDR3 is CASRVQGPGEQFF. In DNA form, the CDR3 reads TGTGCCAGCCGCGTCCAGGGTCCCGGTGAGCAGTTCTTC.

The chain links TRBV27 to TRBJ2-3; maybe TRBD2 (5 bases). The germline CDR1 and CDR2 sequences are MNHEY and SMNVEV (reference sequence). V shed 7 bases and J shed 2 bases, with 10 bases lying between them. There are 13 residues in the CDR3. The CDR3 DNA reads TGTGCCAGCACAGAGGGTCACACAGATACGCAGTATTTT. It encodes CASTEGHTDTQYF.

This chain joins TRBV2 and TRBJ1-1; D is possibly TRBD1 (6 bases). This CDR3 is built from 15 residues. From germline, CDR1 is SNHLY and CDR2 FYNNEI. V lost 5 bases and J lost 0, with 13 bases in between. The CDR3 sequence is CASSLQGAMNTEAFF. In DNA form, the CDR3 reads TGTGCCAGCAGTTTACAGGGAGCTATGAACACTGAAGCTTTCTTT.

This chain joins TRBV7-3 and TRBJ2-1, with 7 nucleotides matching TRBD2. The CDR3 has 15 residues. The J segment lost 5 bases and the V segment lost 4 bases, leaving 8 bases of the junction unmatched. Germline loops: CDR1 SGHTA, CDR2 FQGTGA. The DNA for the CDR3 is TGTGCCAGCAGCTATTCCGGGACTATTAACAATGAGCAGTTCTTC. This codes for CASSYSGTINNEQFF. Complete variable domain (other parts from reference TRBV7-3 and TRBJ2-1): GAGVSQTPSNKVTEKGKYVELRCDPISGHTALYWYRQSLGQGPEFLIYFQGTGAADDSGLPNDRFFAVRPEGSVSTLKIQRTERGDSAVYLCASSYSGTINNEQFFGPGTRLTVL.

In regard to this clone: Additional DNA sequences in this sample encode the identical CDR3. V usage is TRBV18 and J usage is TRBJ1-1; perhaps TRBD1 as D (5 bases). Germline V CDR1 and CDR2: KGHSH, LQKENI. CDR3 size: 13 residues. V shed 6 bases and J shed 2 bases, with 10 bases lying between them. In nucleotides, the CDR3 is TGTGCCAGCTCGCCGACAGTTAACACTGAAGCTTTCTTT. As protein: CASSPTVNTEAFF.

The chain links TRBV3-1 (or the pseudogene TRBV3-2) to TRBJ1-3; D gene unclear. CDR1 and CDR2 (germline): LGHDT, YNNKEL (reference sequence). Between the trimmed V and J ends, which lost 0 bases and 4 bases, there was a span of 10 bases. The CDR3 has 15 amino acids. CDR3 DNA: TGTGCCAGCAGCCAAGATTTAGTAGTAGGAAACACCATATATTTT. Residues: CASSQDLVVGNTIYF.

This chain links TRBV27 with TRBJ2-3; weak D call: TRBD2 (5 bases). V lost 3 bases, J lost 8 bases, and 12 bases lay in between. The CDR3 is 13 amino acids. Germline assignment: CDR1 MNHEY and CDR2 SMNVEV (reference sequence). CDR3 loop: CASSFLSSGTQYF. As DNA, the CDR3 is TGTGCCAGCAGTTTCCTCTCAAGCGGTACGCAGTATTTT.

The chain joins TRBV6-6 to TRBJ1-4, with 7 bases lining up with TRBD1. Germline-derived CDR1 and CDR2 are MNHNY and SVGAGI (reference sequence). J gave up 14 bases and V 5 bases, and 11 bases lay outside the gene matches. The CDR3 is made up of 13 amino acids. This chain's CDR3 is CASSPSGTVVLFF. The CDR3 DNA follows: TGTGCCAGCAGTCCCTCCGGGACAGTAGTTCTGTTTTTT.

This clone was seen a few times. Other DNA sequences in the sample encode the same CDR3. The genes are TRBV2 and TRBJ1-5; D might be TRBD1 (5 bases). This CDR3 contains 13 residues. Trimming cost V 3 bases and J 7 bases, with 10 bases left between them. Germline loops: CDR1 SNHLY, CDR2 FYNNEI. CDR3 amino acids: CASSEEGIQPQHF. CDR3 nucleotide sequence: TGTGCCAGCAGTGAGGAGGGGATCCAGCCCCAGCATTTT.

The chain is built from TRBV6-5 and TRBJ2-7; 10 bases match TRBD2. Germline CDR1 and CDR2: MNHEY and SVGAGI. J gave up 7 bases and V 7 bases, and 13 bases lay outside the gene matches. The CDR3 is 15 amino acids. This CDR3 is CASTQDYSGGFEQYF. CDR3 in DNA: TGTGCCAGCACCCAAGACTATAGCGGGGGGTTTGAGCAGTACTTC.

The chain employs TRBV24-1 and TRBJ2-3; 9 nucleotides line up with TRBD1. The germline V gene has CDR1 KGHDR and CDR2 SFDVKD. Trimming cost V 1 base and J 15 bases; bases outside gene matches: 7. The CDR3 length is 13 residues. This CDR3 is CATSDFRQGVLYF. The CDR3 DNA follows: TGTGCCACCAGTGATTTCAGACAGGGGGTCTTATATTTT.